The 12 T cell receptor beta chains below all came from one sample that was sequenced in a study of T-cell memory formation after mild COVID-19. TCRdb recomputed calls from the 5' RACE reads with MiXCR, one row per CDR3 protein. Of about 450,000 distinct CDR3 sequences detected, around 22% appear once; the ten largest clones hold about an eighth. Sequencing input: PBMCs or a T cell subset sorted from them (not recorded which). The source of these receptors is an adult woman who had mild COVID-19 (a few samples of this study predate the infection). Cell type and time point are not known.

This sequence joins TRBV15 and TRBJ2-7; 7 bases are shared with TRBD2. Trimming removed 3 bases from V and 6 bases from J; junction bases left unmatched: 8. The CDR3 sequence is 14 residues long. Germline V gene data show CDR1 as LNHNV and CDR2 as YYDKDF (reference sequence). Here the CDR3 DNA reads TGTGCCACCAGCAGCCCCGGGGGGACGGTCGAGCAGTACTTC. Translation gives CATSSPGGTVEQYF. The variable domain in full, with the rest retrieved from reference TRBV15 and TRBJ2-7, is DAMVIQNPRYQVTQFGKPVTLSCSQTLNHNVMYWYQQKSSQAPKLLFHYYDKDFNNEADTPDNFQSRRPNTSFCFLDIRSPGLGDTAMYLCATSSPGGTVEQYFGPGTRLTVT.

The chain joins TRBV21-1 to TRBJ1-2; the table's D call of TRBD1 was not tested on the DNA. TRBV21-1 is classified as a pseudogene. This CDR3 region has 14 residues. In nucleotides, the CDR3 is TGTGCCAGCAGCAGGGACACCCCTTTATCTGGCTACACCTTC. Its translation is CASSRDTPLSGYTF.

This clonotype was recorded at least ten times. The chain couples TRBV5-1 to TRBJ2-1; possible D gene TRBD1, 7 bases. The germline CDR1 and CDR2 sequences are SGHRS and YFSETQ. Trimming left V 3 bases short and J 9 bases short, with 13 bases between. This CDR3 spans 13 amino acids. CDR3 in amino acids: CASSSGGSREQFF. For the CDR3, the DNA is TGCGCCAGCAGCTCAGGGGGGAGTCGTGAGCAGTTCTTC. Filled out from reference TRBV5-1 and TRBJ2-1, the complete variable domain reads KAGVTQTPRYLIKTRGQQVTLSCSPISGHRSVSWYQQTPGQGLQFLFEYFSETQRNKGNFPGRFSGRQFSNSRSEMNVSTLELGDSALYLCASSSGGSREQFFGPGTRLTVL.

The rearrangement joins TRBV29-1 to TRBJ2-2, with a weak D call TRBD1 (6 bases). The CDR3 sequence is 14 residues long. Between the trimmed V and J ends, which lost 7 bases and 2 bases, there was a span of 14 bases. Germline CDR1 is SQVTM and CDR2 is ANQGSEA. The CDR3 DNA is TGCAGCGCCCTCCGGGACACAAACACCGGGGAGCTGTTTTTT. Protein: CSALRDTNTGELFF.

V gene TRBV12-3 or TRBV12-4 combines with J gene TRBJ1-2; D is unclear. Trimming removed 5 bases at V and 0 bases at J, with 16 bases between. The CDR3 contains 16 residues. The CDR3 DNA reads TGTGCCAGCAGTCCTCCCCGGGCCGACTCTAACTATGGCTACACCTTC. It encodes CASSPPRADSNYGYTF.

The chain couples TRBV20-1 to TRBJ1-2; weak D call: TRBD1 (5 bases). Germline V gene sequence: CDR1 DFQATT, CDR2 SNEGSKA (reference sequence). V lost 3 bases to trimming and J lost 7 bases, with 21 bases between them. This CDR3 region has 15 residues. CDR3: CSASDTGPGGGGYTF. The DNA of the CDR3 is TGCAGTGCTAGTGACACAGGACCCGGCGGTGGTGGCTACACCTTC.

This clonotype was found a few times. V and J are TRBV3-1 and TRBJ2-1, with D perhaps given as TRBD1 or TRBD2 (6 bases each). The length of the CDR3 is 14 residues. Deletions cut 4 bases from V and 9 bases from J, with 16 bases between. Germline CDR1 is LGHDT and CDR2 is YNNKEL (reference sequence). CDR3 nucleotides: TGTGCCAGCAGCCCTAACTGGGGGGCGGGTGAGCAGTTCTTC. Amino acid sequence: CASSPNWGAGEQFF.

The chain has TRBV20-1 and TRBJ2-3; D uncertain. Germline CDR1 reads DFQATT; CDR2 reads SNEGSKA (reference sequence). The CDR3 spans 16 residues. V gave up 1 base and J gave up 2 bases, with 16 bases separating them. The CDR3 nucleotides read TGCAGTGCTAGAGTACACAGCATGGGTCCCACAGATACGCAGTATTTT. Its translation is CSARVHSMGPTDTQYF.

CDR3 nucleotide sequence: TGTGCCAGCACCCAGGGGGTGTCCACAGATACGCAGTATTTT. Translating gives CASTQGVSTDTQYF. The chain links TRBV7-9 to TRBJ2-3; 7 bases are shared with TRBD1. Germline CDR1 and CDR2: SEHNR and FQNEAQ (reference sequence). CDR3 size: 14 residues. The J segment lost 2 bases and the V segment lost 7 bases, leaving 6 bases of the junction unmatched.

The J gene is TRBJ2-3, the V gene TRBV11-2, with TRBD2 matching 7 bases. There are 16 residues in the CDR3. Germline CDR1 is SGHAT and CDR2 is FQNNGV. V lost 5 bases and J lost 4; bases outside the gene matches: 12. This CDR3 is CASSLGGRGGADTQYF. CDR3 bases: TGTGCCAGCAGCCTAGGAGGGAGGGGTGGTGCAGATACGCAGTATTTT.

This chain joins TRBV6-5 and TRBJ2-5; a possible D gene is TRBD2 (5 bases). CDR1 MNHEY and CDR2 SVGAGI come from the germline V gene. This CDR3 is 13 amino acids long. The V end was cut by 0 bases, the J end by 3 bases, with 5 bases between. The CDR3 DNA sequence: TGTGCCAGCAGTTACTCGAGGGAAGAGACCCAGTACTTC. It encodes CASSYSREETQYF.

This clonotype was recorded a few times. The chain carries TRBV12-3 or TRBV12-4 and TRBJ1-1, with D unclear. The CDR3 has 15 amino acids. Between the trimmed V and J ends, which lost 4 bases and 0 bases, there was a span of 12 bases. The chain's CDR3 is CASSYVGGVNTEAFF. The CDR3 DNA follows: TGTGCCAGCAGTTACGTGGGTGGGGTGAACACTGAAGCTTTCTTT.